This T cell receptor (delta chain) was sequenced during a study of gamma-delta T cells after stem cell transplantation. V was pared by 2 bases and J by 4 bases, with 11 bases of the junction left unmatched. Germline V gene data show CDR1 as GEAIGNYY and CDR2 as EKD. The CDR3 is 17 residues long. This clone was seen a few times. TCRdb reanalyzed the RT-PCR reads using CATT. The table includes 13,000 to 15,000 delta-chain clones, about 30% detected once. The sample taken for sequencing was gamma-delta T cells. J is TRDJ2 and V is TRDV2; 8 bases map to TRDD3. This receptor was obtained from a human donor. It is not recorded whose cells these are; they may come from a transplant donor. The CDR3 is CACDRRRSGDTTAQLFF. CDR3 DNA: TGTGCCTGTGACAGACGTCGTAGTGGGGATACGACAGCACAACTCTTCTTT.